These 19 T cell receptor beta chains were all obtained from the same sample, sequenced in a study of chemoradiotherapy in HPV16-positive cancers. The method was immunoSEQ multiplex PCR; TCRdb's version includes in-frame clones alone and lacks a portion of them. The top ten hold under 4.5% of the sample, which has 65,000 to 80,000 clones, almost 90% seen once. The starting material was blood, obtained from a patient who underwent chemoradiotherapy. Receptors were obtained from a human donor with HPV-associated anogenital cancer.

V is TRBV5-4 and J is TRBJ2-3, with TRBD1 matching over 9 bases. This CDR3 spans 16 amino acids. Germline CDR1 reads SGHNT; CDR2 reads YYREEE (reference sequence). The V gene end was trimmed by 4 bases and the J gene end by 2 bases; junction bases not matched to a gene: 8. CDR3 nucleotide sequence: TGTGCCAGCAGCCCTCGGACAGGGGCGTCCACAGATACGCAGTATTTT. Translated: CASSPRTGASTDTQYF.

The V gene is TRBV18, the J gene TRBJ1-4; 7 bases are a match to TRBD1. The CDR3 extends over 15 amino acids. V lost 3 bases, J lost 8 bases, and 9 bases stayed unmatched. Looked up from germline, CDR1 is KGHSH and CDR2 is LQKENI. CDR3 protein: CASSPITGAGEKLFF. Here the CDR3 DNA reads TGTGCCAGCTCACCGATAACAGGGGCGGGGGAAAAACTGTTTTTT. The full variable domain, with the rest looked up from reference TRBV18 and TRBJ1-4, is NAGVMQNPRHLVRRRGQEARLRCSPMKGHSHVYWYRQLPEEGLKFMVYLQKENIIDESGMPKERFSAEFPKEGPSILRIQQVVRGDSAAYFCASSPITGAGEKLFFGSGTQLSVL.

The J gene is TRBJ2-1, the V gene TRBV4-1, with D perhaps matching TRBD1 (6 bases). Trimming took off 8 bases at V and 2 bases at J, with 13 bases between the two ends. The CDR3 sequence is 14 residues long. Germline values: CDR1 MGHRA, CDR2 YSYEKL. The CDR3 sequence: CASSTGSPYNEQFF. DNA for the CDR3: TGCGCCAGCTCAACAGGGTCGCCCTACAATGAGCAGTTCTTC.

The chain carries TRBV6-5 and TRBJ2-7; D gene ambiguous. CDR3 length: 14 residues. Germline V gives CDR1 MNHEY, CDR2 SVGAGI. V lost 2 bases to trimming and J lost 3 bases, with 11 bases between them. This CDR3 is CASSYGVTYYEQYF. As DNA, the CDR3 is TGTGCCAGCAGTTACGGGGTCACCTACTACGAGCAGTACTTC.

This clone has a handful of counts. V is TRBV10-3 and J is TRBJ2-7; a weak D match, TRBD1 (5 bases). CDR1 and CDR2 (germline): ENHRY, SYGVKD. The length of the CDR3 is 15 residues. The V and J ends lost 5 bases and 0 bases respectively, with 14 bases between them. The CDR3 DNA reads as TGTGCCATCAGTTCGGCACAGGCAAGCTCCTACGAGCAGTACTTC. Amino acids: CAISSAQASSYEQYF.

The chain carries TRBV19 and TRBJ1-2; 9 bases fit TRBD1. This CDR3 contains 16 residues. Germline lookup yields CDR1 LNHDA and CDR2 SQIVND (reference sequence). Unmatched junction bases numbered 13, after V lost 7 bases and J lost 4 bases. The DNA of the CDR3 is TGTGCCAGTACGCCTACCCCCGGGACAGGGTTCTATGGCTACACCTTC. This encodes CASTPTPGTGFYGYTF.

The rearrangement links TRBV4-1 to TRBJ2-5; TRBD1 might be the D (6 bases). With 4 bases removed from V and 5 bases from J, the gap between germline ends came to 11 bases. Germline V CDR1 and CDR2: MGHRA, YSYEKL. CDR3 length: 13 residues. The CDR3 DNA reads TGCGCCAGCAGCCTGGGGGCCCGGGAGACCCAGTACTTC. Its translation is CASSLGARETQYF.

V usage is TRBV6-1 and J usage is TRBJ1-2; no reliable D call. This CDR3 contains 13 residues. CDR1 is MNHNS and CDR2 is SASEGT in the germline V gene. The germline V and J ends were trimmed by 3 bases and 4 bases, with 9 bases remaining between them. The CDR3 DNA is TGTGCCAGCAGTGAGACACCTTTCTATGGCTACACCTTC. It translates to CASSETPFYGYTF.

This rearrangement joins TRBV2 to TRBJ1-5; TRBD1 is a possible D gene (5 bases). With 7 bases removed from V and 6 bases from J, the gap between germline ends came to 13 bases. CDR3 length: 13 amino acids. Germline V gene sequence: CDR1 SNHLY, CDR2 FYNNEI. CDR3 sequence (DNA): TGTGCCAGCACCTCTTTAGGGGTTCAGCCCCAGCATTTT. The encoded protein is CASTSLGVQPQHF. Together with reference TRBV2 and TRBJ1-5, the CDR3 gives the full variable domain: EPEVTQTPSHQVTQMGQEVILRCVPISNHLYFYWYRQILGQKVEFLVSFYNNEISEKSEIFDDQFSVERPDGSNFTLKIRSTKLEDSAMYFCASTSLGVQPQHFGDGTRLSIL.

The V and J genes are TRBV7-9 and TRBJ1-2; 7 positions agree with TRBD1. V lost 1 base, J lost 4 bases, and 3 bases stayed unmatched. Germline assignment: CDR1 SEHNR and CDR2 FQNEAQ (reference sequence). The length of the CDR3 is 14 residues. The CDR3 DNA reads as TGTGCCAGCAGCTTAGGAGGGGGCAGCTATGGCTACACCTTC. As protein: CASSLGGGSYGYTF.

The chain carries TRBV5-6 and TRBJ1-2; D ambiguous. This CDR3 is built from 14 residues. The V gene lost 5 bases and the J gene lost 5 bases, with 16 bases spanning the gap. In germline, CDR1 is SGHDT, CDR2 YYEEEE. CDR3 DNA sequence: TGTGCCAGCAGGGAGGAAGGGCGGGGTTATGGCTACACCTTC. Translated, it gives CASREEGRGYGYTF.

This clone was observed a single time. The V gene is TRBV18, the J gene TRBJ1-1; a weak D match, TRBD1 (5 bases). Trimming pared 6 bases from V and 3 bases from J, leaving 20 bases between. This CDR3 region has 16 residues. CDR1 and CDR2 from the germline V gene are KGHSH and LQKENI. The CDR3 DNA sequence: TGTGCCAGCTCGCCAACGACAGTTGGGGTACACACTGAAGCTTTCTTT. Encoded protein: CASSPTTVGVHTEAFF.

The sample holds a few counts of this clone. The CDR3 reads CASSALGLAASTDTQYF. In DNA form, the CDR3 reads TGTGCCAGTAGTGCCCTTGGACTAGCGGCTAGCACAGATACGCAGTATTTT. V and J are TRBV19 and TRBJ2-3; 10 nucleotides agree with TRBD2. Trimming took 5 bases from V and 0 from J; bases not matched to a gene: 8. The CDR3 contains 17 residues. The germline CDR1 and CDR2 sequences are LNHDA and SQIVND (reference sequence).

The genes are TRBV5-1 and TRBJ2-3; D unresolved. The CDR3 length is 12 residues. Germline V gene sequence: CDR1 SGHRS, CDR2 YFSETQ. The V and J ends lost 0 bases and 2 bases respectively, with 1 base between them. In DNA, the CDR3 is TGCGCCAGCAGCTTGGCCACAGATACGCAGTATTTT. As protein: CASSLATDTQYF. Supplemented by reference TRBV5-1 and TRBJ2-3, the full variable domain reads KAGVTQTPRYLIKTRGQQVTLSCSPISGHRSVSWYQQTPGQGLQFLFEYFSETQRNKGNFPGRFSGRQFSNSRSEMNVSTLELGDSALYLCASSLATDTQYFGPGTRLTVL.

This chain links TRBV10-1 with TRBJ1-5; 7 bases line up with TRBD1. V lost 0 bases to trimming and J lost 7 bases; unmatched junction nucleotides: 6. Germline CDR1 WNHNN, CDR2 SYGVQD (reference sequence). The CDR3 covers 15 residues. The CDR3: CASSESRTGPQPQHF. The DNA of the CDR3 is TGCGCCAGCAGTGAGTCTAGGACAGGTCCCCAGCCCCAGCATTTT.

The gene calls are TRBV11-3 and TRBJ2-3; D gene uncertain. Per germline, CDR1 SGHNT and CDR2 YENEEA. This CDR3 comprises 14 residues. Trimming left V 2 bases short and J 4 bases short, with 10 bases between. In DNA, the CDR3 is TGTGCCAGCAGCTTAAATTGGCGCGCAGATACGCAGTATTTT. Protein sequence: CASSLNWRADTQYF.

This chain joins TRBV5-6 and TRBJ2-1; a weak D match, TRBD2 (6 bases). This CDR3 is built from 13 residues. The germline V and J ends were trimmed by 0 bases and 11 bases, with 12 bases remaining between them. CDR1 is SGHDT and CDR2 is YYEEEE in the germline V gene. The CDR3 is CASSLAGGTQQFF. The CDR3 DNA follows: TGTGCCAGCAGCTTGGCCGGTGGGACTCAGCAGTTCTTC.

The chain employs TRBV6-5 and TRBJ2-2; D remains ambiguous. V lost 5 bases and J lost 8, with 12 bases in between. The germline CDR1 and CDR2 sequences are MNHEY and SVGAGI. This CDR3 is built from 13 residues. In DNA, the CDR3 is TGTGCCAGCAGTACCCAGGCCTTGGGGGAGCTGTTTTTT. It is translated as CASSTQALGELFF.

The chain combines TRBV28 with TRBJ2-1; D unclear. With 4 bases removed from V and 0 bases from J, the gap between germline ends came to 10 bases. The CDR3 has 15 amino acids. Germline loops: CDR1 MDHEN, CDR2 SYDVKM. The CDR3 DNA follows: TGTGCCAGCAGTTCCGGCACCGGCTCCTACAATGAGCAGTTCTTC. This encodes CASSSGTGSYNEQFF. The full variable domain, completed using reference TRBV28 and TRBJ2-1, is DVKVTQSSRYLVKRTGEKVFLECVQDMDHENMFWYRQDPGLGLRLIYFSYDVKMKEKGDIPEGYSVSREKKERFSLILESASTNQTSMYLCASSSGTGSYNEQFFGPGTRLTVL.